The 25 T cell receptor beta chains below all came from one sample that was sequenced in a study of cytomegalovirus exposure and HLA in healthy donors. The primer mix had 60 Vbeta and 13 Jbeta primers. Some clones are missing from TCRdb's copy, which holds only in-frame ones; the method was immunoSEQ multiplex PCR. The sample lists approximately 110,000 clones; under 85% were seen once. Sequenced sample: PBMCs. Receptors originate from a woman aged 40-49 years in good health and CMV-seropositive.

The gene calls are TRBV19 and TRBJ2-7; 15 bases map to TRBD2. Trimming cost V 8 bases and J 7 bases; bases outside gene matches: 9. The germline V gene encodes CDR1 LNHDA and CDR2 SQIVND (reference sequence). The CDR3 runs 15 residues. The chain's CDR3 is CASSLGLAGGSEQYF. CDR3 DNA: TGTGCCAGTTCCTTGGGACTAGCGGGAGGTTCTGAGCAGTACTTC.

This chain links TRBV30 with TRBJ1-2, with D hard to call. From germline, CDR1 is GTSNPN and CDR2 SVGIG (reference sequence). The CDR3 contains 14 residues. The V end lost 2 bases, the J end lost 2 bases, and 12 bases lay between the germline ends. CDR3 in amino acids: CAWSREVINYGYTF. The CDR3 DNA follows: TGTGCCTGGAGTAGGGAGGTGATAAACTATGGCTACACCTTC.

This chain joins TRBV7-3 and TRBJ1-1; D remains unclear. The CDR3 has 13 residues. CDR1 SGHTA and CDR2 FQGTGA come from the germline V gene. V lost 1 base and J 5 bases, leaving 8 bases between the germline ends. CDR3 nucleotide sequence: TGTGCCAGCAGCTTAATAGAGGAAACTGAAGCTTTCTTT. Translation gives CASSLIEETEAFF.

The chain has TRBV5-4 and TRBJ2-5; 7 nucleotides align to TRBD2. The CDR3 is 15 residues long. V gave up 2 bases and J gave up 5 bases; unmatched junction bases: 9. Germline assignment: CDR1 SGHNT and CDR2 YYREEE (reference sequence). CDR3 sequence reads: CASSFPGGGGETQYF. Written as DNA, the CDR3 is TGTGCCAGCAGCTTTCCGGGAGGTGGGGGGGAGACCCAGTACTTC.

V is TRBV5-5 and J is TRBJ1-3; TRBD1 matches 7 bases. The CDR3 contains 13 residues. Germline V lookup: CDR1 SGHKS, CDR2 YYEKEE (reference sequence). The V segment lost 8 bases and the J segment 6 bases; nucleotides outside the gene matches: 8. CDR3 loop: CASYTDRENTIYF. For the CDR3, the DNA is TGTGCCAGTTACACAGACAGGGAAAACACCATATATTTT.

This chain connects TRBV5-4 to TRBJ2-6; D may be TRBD2 (7 bases). Germline-derived CDR1 and CDR2 are SGHNT and YYREEE (reference sequence). The CDR3 is made up of 18 amino acids. V gave up 6 bases and J gave up 0 bases, with 19 bases separating them. CDR3 coding DNA: TGTGCCAGCAATCCGGAGGGGGGGGGTTACTCTGGGGCCAACGTCCTGACTTTC. It translates to CASNPEGGGYSGANVLTF.

The chain has TRBV6-1 and TRBJ2-7; 10 bases are a match to TRBD2. The CDR3 is 14 residues long. CDR1 is MNHNS and CDR2 is SASEGT in the germline V gene. V lost 7 bases to trimming and J lost 3 bases; unmatched junction nucleotides: 6. CDR3 sequence reads: CASTTSGLIYEQYF. The CDR3 DNA reads TGTGCCAGCACGACTAGCGGGCTAATCTACGAGCAGTACTTC.

The CDR3 reads CASSAGLAATYEQYF. The CDR3 nucleotides read TGTGCCAGCAGCGCCGGACTAGCGGCCACCTACGAGCAGTACTTC. The chain couples TRBV11-2 to TRBJ2-7, with 10 bases matching TRBD2. With V trimmed by 5 bases and J by 2 bases, 6 bases remained unmatched. This CDR3 is built from 15 residues. Germline V gene sequence: CDR1 SGHAT, CDR2 FQNNGV.

CDR3 bases: TGTGCCAGCAGCTGGGACACCCACAATGAGCAGTTCTTC. The encoded protein is CASSWDTHNEQFF. The chain couples TRBV5-4 to TRBJ2-1, with a possible D match to TRBD1 (6 bases). Germline V lookup: CDR1 SGHNT, CDR2 YYREEE (reference sequence). Trimming stripped 3 bases from V and 5 bases from J, with 9 bases between. CDR3 size: 13 residues.

The chain joins TRBV19 to TRBJ1-1; D is uncertain. Trimming stripped 7 bases from V and 4 bases from J, with 16 bases between. Per the germline V gene, CDR1 is LNHDA and CDR2 is SQIVND (reference sequence). The CDR3 is made up of 14 amino acids. CDR3 in amino acids: CASTKGGLATEAFF. In DNA, the CDR3 is TGTGCCAGTACCAAAGGAGGGTTGGCCACTGAAGCTTTCTTT.

The J gene is TRBJ1-1, the V gene TRBV7-9; 9 bases match TRBD1. The CDR3 length is 16 residues. The V gene's germline CDR1 is SEHNR and CDR2 FQNEAQ (reference sequence). Trimming cost V 5 bases and J 1 base; bases outside gene matches: 8. CDR3 nucleotides: TGTGCCAGCAGCACTCTCCTGGGACAGGGGAACACTGAAGCTTTCTTT. Amino acid sequence: CASSTLLGQGNTEAFF.

The V and J genes are TRBV7-3 and TRBJ1-2; D might be TRBD1 (6 bases). This CDR3 has 13 amino acids. V shed 1 base and J shed 4 bases, with 7 bases lying between them. CDR1 and CDR2 from the germline V gene are SGHTA and FQGTGA. CDR3 protein: CASSLSRGYGYTF. CDR3 in DNA: TGTGCCAGCAGCTTAAGCAGGGGCTATGGCTACACCTTC.

V is TRBV11-2 and J is TRBJ2-4, with 7 bases fitting TRBD1. After removal of 2 bases from V and 6 bases from J, the junction contained 7 bases not matched to a gene. This CDR3 is 15 amino acids long. Germline values: CDR1 SGHAT, CDR2 FQNNGV. The CDR3 DNA reads as TGTGCCAGCAGCTTAAATCAAGGGGGCGGAAACATTCAGTACTTC. It yields the protein CASSLNQGGGNIQYF.

The chain recombines TRBV4-2 with TRBJ2-3; tentatively, D is TRBD2 (5 bases). The CDR3 is 16 amino acids. Germline CDR1 and CDR2: LGHNA and YNFKEQ. V was pared by 0 bases and J by 0 bases, with 10 bases between. CDR3 sequence reads: CASSQDKSGSTDTQYF. Here the CDR3 DNA reads TGTGCCAGCAGCCAAGATAAAAGCGGTAGCACAGATACGCAGTATTTT.

This sequence joins TRBV5-6 and TRBJ1-2, with a tentative D call TRBD1 (5 bases). The CDR3 is 12 residues long. Per the germline V gene, CDR1 is SGHDT and CDR2 is YYEEEE. V dropped 4 bases and J dropped 5 bases, with 9 bases sitting between them. This chain's CDR3 is CASSQDSYGYTF. The CDR3 DNA reads TGTGCCAGCAGCCAAGACAGTTATGGCTACACCTTC.

For this clone: The germline gene is not matched at one end of the junction; a read error may be the cause. This chain joins TRBV4-1 and TRBJ2-6; D remains unclear. Germline-derived CDR1 and CDR2 are MGHRA and YSYEKL. The CDR3 has 13 residues. CDR3 in amino acids: CASSLGEANGLTF. In DNA form, the CDR3 reads TGCGCCAGCAGCCTCGGAGAGGCCAACGGCCTGACTTTC.

A few counts support this clone. This rearrangement joins TRBV6-1 to TRBJ2-1; D unresolved. The CDR3 spans 15 residues. Trimming stripped 7 bases from V and 0 bases from J, with 13 bases between. Germline assignment: CDR1 MNHNS and CDR2 SASEGT. The CDR3: CASKIDTLSYNEQFF. The CDR3 DNA follows: TGTGCCAGCAAAATCGACACTCTCTCCTACAATGAGCAGTTCTTC.

The chain has TRBV7-3 and TRBJ2-2; no firm D call. Trimming pared 1 base from V and 4 bases from J, leaving 10 bases between. In germline, CDR1 is SGHTA, CDR2 FQGTGA. The CDR3 loop spans 15 amino acids. The chain's CDR3 is CASSLISSATGELFF. In DNA form, the CDR3 reads TGTGCCAGCAGCTTAATCTCCAGCGCCACCGGGGAGCTGTTTTTT.

V and J are TRBV6-1 and TRBJ1-4; D possibly corresponds to TRBD1 (6 bases). This CDR3 spans 15 amino acids. From germline, CDR1 is MNHNS and CDR2 SASEGT. The V end was cut by 3 bases, the J end by 4 bases, with 12 bases between. Written as DNA, the CDR3 is TGTGCCAGCAGTGACTCTACAGGGCTTAATGAAAAACTGTTTTTT. Its translation: CASSDSTGLNEKLFF.

The chain combines TRBV18 with TRBJ1-5, with 7 bases lining up with TRBD1. V gave up 3 bases and J gave up 7 bases; unmatched junction bases: 6. This CDR3 contains 14 residues. Per germline, CDR1 KGHSH and CDR2 LQKENI. This chain's CDR3 is CASSPTGIGQPQHF. In DNA, the CDR3 is TGTGCCAGCTCACCGACAGGGATCGGGCAGCCCCAGCATTTT.

This clone occurred a few times. This chain links TRBV11-2 with TRBJ2-7; D is perhaps TRBD1 (5 bases). The CDR3 is 14 residues long. V lost 5 bases and J 2 bases, leaving 13 bases between the germline ends. Germline V lookup: CDR1 SGHAT, CDR2 FQNNGV. Here the CDR3 DNA reads TGTGCCAGCAGCGTCACCCGGACAACCTACGAGCAGTACTTC. Its protein is CASSVTRTTYEQYF.

The chain links TRBV4-1 to TRBJ2-3; TRBD2 agrees at 9 bases. Germline V lookup: CDR1 MGHRA, CDR2 YSYEKL. V lost 2 bases, J lost 3 bases, and 6 bases stayed unmatched. The CDR3 length is 16 residues. CDR3 region: CASSQHSGSSTDTQYF. For the CDR3, the DNA is TGCGCCAGCAGCCAACATAGCGGGAGTTCGACAGATACGCAGTATTTT.

This clone showed up just once. The genes are TRBV28 and TRBJ2-1; TRBD2 aligns across 9 bases. Unmatched junction bases numbered 9, after V lost 6 bases and J lost 6 bases. CDR1 is MDHEN, CDR2 SYDVKM, per germline. This CDR3 contains 15 residues. This chain's CDR3 is CASSLPSGRTNEQFF. The DNA for the CDR3 is TGTGCCAGCAGCCTCCCCAGCGGGAGGACCAATGAGCAGTTCTTC.

The V call is TRBV25-1, the J call TRBJ2-2; weak D call: TRBD2 (5 bases). This CDR3 is built from 16 residues. The germline gives CDR1 MGHDK, CDR2 SYGVNS. CDR3 region: CASSKSTGSGTGELFF. The CDR3 DNA sequence: TGTGCTTCCAGCAAGTCAACGGGAAGCGGCACCGGGGAGCTGTTTTTT.

The chain employs TRBV28 and TRBJ2-5, with a weak D call TRBD1 (6 bases). The germline V gene encodes CDR1 MDHEN and CDR2 SYDVKM. Deletions cut 5 bases from V and 4 bases from J, with 17 bases between. The CDR3 contains 15 residues. CDR3 loop: CASSPPDRNGETQYF. In nucleotides, the CDR3 is TGTGCCAGCAGTCCCCCAGACAGGAATGGAGAGACCCAGTACTTC.